This T cell receptor (beta chain) is from a study of beta chain features in type 1 diabetes. Study overall: Age, gender, cell numbers and subset yield matched between patients and controls. Examined across all samples were roughly 110,000,000 sorted cells.

Germline lookup yields CDR1 MNHEY and CDR2 SMNVEV (reference sequence). Trimming stripped 0 bases from V and 11 bases from J, with 16 bases between. CDR3 length: 14 residues. Of the isolated RNA, all was reverse transcribed, and so the sequenced material was expressed TCRB transcripts. TCRdb's copy holds only in-frame clones and misses some; the assay was immunoSEQ multiplex PCR. Among fewer than 900,000 clones listed, roughly 15% were seen once. In this sample, this clone turned up a few times. Its antigen is currently unknown. Study outcomes and limitations: Type 1 diabetes patients had moderately but significantly shorter TCRB CDR3s in all four CD4+ subsets. In comparison with healthy donors, patients had naive, central memory and Treg TCRB repertoires that appeared more similar.

This TCR was recovered from a woman aged 18 to 35 in good health. The gene calls are TRBV27 and TRBJ1-1; possibly TRBD1 for D (6 bases). Sequencing input: naive CD4+ T cells from blood. The CDR3 coding sequence is TGTGCCAGCAGTTTATCTGGGGGGCATAATCGGGCTTTCTTT. Translated: CASSLSGGHNRAFF.